Listed here are 13 T cell receptor beta chains from one sample, sequenced in a study of blood T cell repertoires in COVID-19. Sequencing was performed with immunoSEQ multiplex PCR; in TCRdb, only in-frame clones are kept and a portion is missing. The sample contains 120,000 or so clones, around 86% of which appear only once. Material for sequencing was peripheral blood. The receptors originated from a man in his 60s with acute or convalescent COVID-19.

This chain connects TRBV5-4 to TRBJ2-3, with 11 bases that match TRBD1. CDR1 is SGHNT, CDR2 YYREEE, per germline (reference sequence). The V segment lost 4 bases and the J segment 6 bases; nucleotides outside the gene matches: 7. The CDR3 consists of 15 residues. In nucleotides, the CDR3 is TGTGCCAGCAGCCCAGGACAGGGGGCGAGGGATACGCAGTATTTT. As protein: CASSPGQGARDTQYF.

The CDR3 region has the DNA TGTGCCAGCAGCATCTTGCCGGGGTCGGGACAATACGAGCAGTACTTC. This encodes CASSILPGSGQYEQYF. The V and J genes are TRBV7-2 and TRBJ2-7; a possible D gene is TRBD1 (6 bases). This CDR3 contains 16 residues. Germline assignment: CDR1 SGHTA and CDR2 FQGNSA. The V gene lost 5 bases and the J gene lost 4 bases, with 21 bases spanning the gap.

This chain links TRBV5-1 with TRBJ1-2, with D perhaps TRBD1 (5 bases). V was clipped by 5 bases and J by 7 bases, with 18 bases between them. There are 14 residues in the CDR3. The germline CDR1 and CDR2 sequences are SGHRS and YFSETQ. The CDR3 region is CASSPAGGALGYTF. Written as DNA, the CDR3 is TGCGCCAGCAGTCCGGCGGGAGGGGCCCTTGGCTACACCTTC.

The rearrangement uses TRBV15 and TRBJ1-2; D is ambiguous. The length of the CDR3 is 15 residues. Germline V gene lookup returns CDR1 LNHNV and CDR2 YYDKDF (reference sequence). The V end was cut by 3 bases, the J end by 6 bases, with 17 bases between. DNA of the CDR3: TGTGCCACCAGCAGCCGGAGAGGGTGGCCGAATGGCTACACCTTC. This gives the protein CATSSRRGWPNGYTF. Drawing the rest from reference TRBV15 and TRBJ1-2, the complete variable domain is DAMVIQNPRYQVTQFGKPVTLSCSQTLNHNVMYWYQQKSSQAPKLLFHYYDKDFNNEADTPDNFQSRRPNTSFCFLDIRSPGLGDTAMYLCATSSRRGWPNGYTFGSGTRLTVV.

A few counts support this clone. The V gene is TRBV28, the J gene TRBJ2-7, with D possibly being TRBD2 (6 bases). V lost 2 bases, J lost 6 bases, and 20 bases lay in between. The CDR3 length is 16 residues. CDR1 and CDR2 (germline): MDHEN, SYDVKM. The CDR3 region has the DNA TGTGCCAGCAGTTTACGGATCGTGGGAGGCCCCCCCGAGCAGTACTTC. It is translated as CASSLRIVGGPPEQYF.

This sequence joins TRBV24-1 and TRBJ1-2; 9 positions agree with TRBD1. Germline CDR1 reads KGHDR; CDR2 reads SFDVKD. The CDR3 runs 17 residues. The junction had 12 bases not matched to a gene; V was cut back by 2 bases and J by 6 bases. The CDR3 protein is CATSDSAGQGVGDGYTF. For the CDR3, the DNA is TGTGCCACCAGTGATTCCGCGGGACAGGGAGTAGGAGATGGCTACACCTTC.

The rearrangement links TRBV24-1 to TRBJ2-1, with TRBD1 as a possible D gene (6 bases). This CDR3 region has 14 residues. Germline V CDR1 and CDR2: KGHDR, SFDVKD. The V gene lost 7 bases and the J gene lost 10 bases, with 19 bases spanning the gap. CDR3 region: CATSGSPRGSEQFF. The DNA of the CDR3 is TGTGCCACCAGCGGGTCACCTAGGGGGAGCGAGCAGTTCTTC.

This chain links TRBV6-5 with TRBJ1-5; TRBD1 agrees at 9 bases. CDR1 and CDR2 (germline): MNHEY, SVGAGI. The junction had 5 bases not matched to a gene; V was cut back by 6 bases and J by 2 bases. The CDR3 totals 15 residues. CDR3 nucleotide sequence: TGTGCCAGCAGGGACCGGGACAGGGGCAATCAGCCCCAGCATTTT. Protein sequence: CASRDRDRGNQPQHF.

The J gene is TRBJ2-7, the V gene TRBV16; TRBD2 might be the D (7 bases). Trimming took off 0 bases at V and 5 bases at J, with 11 bases between the two ends. CDR3 length: 14 residues. Germline CDR1 KGHSY, CDR2 FQNENV. In nucleotides, the CDR3 is TGTGCCAGCAGCCAATCGGGGGGGGGCCACGAGCAGTACTTC. Its protein product is CASSQSGGGHEQYF.

In DNA form, the CDR3 reads TGCGCCAGCAGCTTAACAGGGGGCTCCTATGGCTACACCTTC. It yields the protein CASSLTGGSYGYTF. J is TRBJ1-2 and V is TRBV5-1; TRBD1 aligns across 9 bases. This CDR3 has 14 residues. Trimming removed 2 bases from V and 4 bases from J; junction bases left unmatched: 3. Germline-derived CDR1 and CDR2 are SGHRS and YFSETQ.

The chain carries TRBV27 and TRBJ1-3, with TRBD1 identical over 8 bases. Germline V CDR1 and CDR2: MNHEY, SMNVEV (reference sequence). The CDR3 totals 15 residues. Trimming removed 2 bases from V and 3 bases from J; junction bases left unmatched: 3. The CDR3 bases are TGTGCCAGCAGTTTAGCAGGGGGCGGTGGAAACACCATATATTTT. Protein sequence: CASSLAGGGGNTIYF.

J is TRBJ1-3 and V is TRBV28; D gene unclear. The V end lost 3 bases, the J end lost 0 bases, and 12 bases lay between the germline ends. The CDR3 runs 16 residues. The germline V gene has CDR1 MDHEN and CDR2 SYDVKM. CDR3 in amino acids: CASSFIESRSGNTIYF. As DNA, the CDR3 is TGTGCCAGCAGTTTTATCGAATCGCGCTCTGGAAACACCATATATTTT. Complete variable domain (other parts from reference TRBV28 and TRBJ1-3): DVKVTQSSRYLVKRTGEKVFLECVQDMDHENMFWYRQDPGLGLRLIYFSYDVKMKEKGDIPEGYSVSREKKERFSLILESASTNQTSMYLCASSFIESRSGNTIYFGEGSWLTVV.

The V call is TRBV5-4, the J call TRBJ2-5; D not resolved. CDR1 and CDR2 from the germline V gene are SGHNT and YYREEE (reference sequence). CDR3 length: 17 residues. V lost 1 base to trimming and J lost 0 bases, with 16 bases between them. CDR3 sequence: CASSLYVSAAYQETQYF. Written as DNA, the CDR3 is TGTGCCAGCAGCTTGTATGTATCGGCGGCGTACCAAGAGACCCAGTACTTC.